There are a few counts of the clone carrying this T cell receptor (beta chain). Its antigen is currently unknown. The data belong to a study of T-cell memory formation after mild COVID-19. Study-level results: CD4/CD8 balance held among clones contracting day 15 to 85, and later expanders leaned CD4+. Cross-reactive memory seemingly joined, as some responding clones were found in pre-infection memory.

5'RACE with constant-segment primers yielded barcoded, UMI-tagged TCR alpha and TCR beta cDNA libraries. Using its own MiXCR run on the 5' RACE reads, TCRdb lists one record per CDR3 protein. The table shows approximately 410,000 distinct CDR3 sequences, with roughly a quarter occurring only once. Trimming pared 0 bases from V and 3 bases from J, leaving 9 bases between. Germline values: CDR1 LGHNA, CDR2 YSLEER. This CDR3 is built from 15 residues. The rearrangement joins TRBV4-3 to TRBJ2-1, with D unclear. Sequenced material: PBMCs or a T cell subset sorted from them (not recorded which). The TCR was taken from an adult woman who had mild COVID-19 (a few samples of this study predate the infection). Cell type and time point are not known. The CDR3 DNA follows: TGCGCCAGCAGCCAAGAGCCGTACTACTACAATGAGCAGTTCTTC. The encoded protein is CASSQEPYYYNEQFF.